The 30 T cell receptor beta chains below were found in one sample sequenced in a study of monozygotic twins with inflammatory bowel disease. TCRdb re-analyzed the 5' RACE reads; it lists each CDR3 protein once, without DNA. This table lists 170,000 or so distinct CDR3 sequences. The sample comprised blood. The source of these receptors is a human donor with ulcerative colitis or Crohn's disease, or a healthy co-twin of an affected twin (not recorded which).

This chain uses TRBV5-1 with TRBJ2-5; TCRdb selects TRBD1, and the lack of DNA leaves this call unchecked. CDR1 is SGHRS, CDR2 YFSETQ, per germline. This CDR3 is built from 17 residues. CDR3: CASSLQNRDRRRETQYF.

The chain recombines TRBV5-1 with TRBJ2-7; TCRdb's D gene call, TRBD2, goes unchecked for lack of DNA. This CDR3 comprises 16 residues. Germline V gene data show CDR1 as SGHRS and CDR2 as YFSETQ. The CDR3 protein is CASSPVEADLTYEQYF.

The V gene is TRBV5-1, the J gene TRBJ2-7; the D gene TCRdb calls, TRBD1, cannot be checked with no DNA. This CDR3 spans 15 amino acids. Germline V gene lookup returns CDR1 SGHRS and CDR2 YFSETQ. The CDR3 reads CASSPVVGAFSEQYF.

CDR3 in amino acids: CASSRASGRFGETQYF. The gene calls are TRBV19 and TRBJ2-5; with no DNA, the TCRdb D assignment of TRBD2 cannot be verified. CDR1 and CDR2 from the germline V gene are LNHDA and SQIVND (reference sequence). CDR3 length: 16 amino acids. The full variable domain, in which reference TRBV19 and TRBJ2-5 provide the parts outside the CDR3, is DGGITQSPKYLFRKEGQNVTLSCEQNLNHDAMYWYRQDPGQGLRLIYYSQIVNDFQKGDIAEGYSVSREKKESFPLTVTSAQKNPTAFYLCASSRASGRFGETQYFGPGTRLLVL.

CDR3 sequence reads: CASGLVSGGTQFF. The V gene is TRBV12-5, the J gene TRBJ2-1; TCRdb lists TRBD2, though no DNA is available to test this call. Germline values: CDR1 LGHNT, CDR2 FRNRAP. The CDR3 runs to 13 residues.

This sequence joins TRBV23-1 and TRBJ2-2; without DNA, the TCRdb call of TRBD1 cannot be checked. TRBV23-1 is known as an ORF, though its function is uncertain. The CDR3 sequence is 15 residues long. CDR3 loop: CASSRETGNTGELFF.

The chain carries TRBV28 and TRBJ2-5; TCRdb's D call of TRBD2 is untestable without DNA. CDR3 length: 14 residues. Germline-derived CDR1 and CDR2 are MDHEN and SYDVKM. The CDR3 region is CATWTSGRKETQYF.

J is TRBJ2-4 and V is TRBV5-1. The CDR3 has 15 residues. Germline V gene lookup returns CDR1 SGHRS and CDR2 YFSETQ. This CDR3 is CASSLEGLAKNIQYF.

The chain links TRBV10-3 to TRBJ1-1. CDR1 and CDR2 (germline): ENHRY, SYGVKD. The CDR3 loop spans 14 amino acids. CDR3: CAISDIRFATEAFF.

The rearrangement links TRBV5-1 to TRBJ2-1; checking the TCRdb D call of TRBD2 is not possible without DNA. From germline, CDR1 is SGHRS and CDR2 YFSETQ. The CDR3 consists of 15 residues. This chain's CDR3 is CASSPTTSGSNEQFF.

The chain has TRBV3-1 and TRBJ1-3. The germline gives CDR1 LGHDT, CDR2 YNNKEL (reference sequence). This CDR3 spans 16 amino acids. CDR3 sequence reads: CASSQDSVVERNTIYF.

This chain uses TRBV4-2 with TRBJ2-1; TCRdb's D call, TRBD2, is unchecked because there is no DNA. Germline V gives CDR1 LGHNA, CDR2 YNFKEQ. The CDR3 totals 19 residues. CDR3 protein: CASRYIQVAGGPRTSEQFF.

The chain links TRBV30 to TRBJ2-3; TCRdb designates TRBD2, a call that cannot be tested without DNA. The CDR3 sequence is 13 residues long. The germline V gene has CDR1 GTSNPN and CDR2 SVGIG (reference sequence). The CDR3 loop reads CAWSVGEWDTQYF.

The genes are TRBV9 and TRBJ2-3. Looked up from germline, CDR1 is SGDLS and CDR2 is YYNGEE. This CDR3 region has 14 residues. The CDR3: CASSFGLARDTQYF.

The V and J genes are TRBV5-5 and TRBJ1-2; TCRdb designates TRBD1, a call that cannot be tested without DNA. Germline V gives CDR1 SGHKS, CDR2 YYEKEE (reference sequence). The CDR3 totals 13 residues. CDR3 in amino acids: CASSYQGDYGYTF.

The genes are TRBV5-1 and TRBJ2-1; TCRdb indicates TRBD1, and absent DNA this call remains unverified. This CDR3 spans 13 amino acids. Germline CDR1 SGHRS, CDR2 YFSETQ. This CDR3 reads CASSATGGREQFF.

The CDR3 is CASSLQAGSSYNEQFF. The genes are TRBV5-1 and TRBJ2-1. Germline loops: CDR1 SGHRS, CDR2 YFSETQ. This CDR3 is built from 16 residues. Variable domain in full (rest from reference TRBV5-1 and TRBJ2-1): KAGVTQTPRYLIKTRGQQVTLSCSPISGHRSVSWYQQTPGQGLQFLFEYFSETQRNKGNFPGRFSGRQFSNSRSEMNVSTLELGDSALYLCASSLQAGSSYNEQFFGPGTRLTVL.

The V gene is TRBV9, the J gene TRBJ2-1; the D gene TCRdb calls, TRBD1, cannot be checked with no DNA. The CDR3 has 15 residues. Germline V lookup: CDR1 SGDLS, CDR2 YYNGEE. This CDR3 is CASSARQGARNEQFF.

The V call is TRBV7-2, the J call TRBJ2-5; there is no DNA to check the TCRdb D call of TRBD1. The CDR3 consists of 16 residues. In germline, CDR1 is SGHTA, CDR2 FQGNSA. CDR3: CASSTRTRTASETQYF. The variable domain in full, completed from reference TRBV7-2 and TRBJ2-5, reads GAGVSQSPSNKVTEKGKDVELRCDPISGHTALYWYRQSLGQGLEFLIYFQGNSAPDKSGLPSDRFSAERTGGSVSTLTIQRTQQEDSAVYLCASSTRTRTASETQYFGPGTRLLVL.

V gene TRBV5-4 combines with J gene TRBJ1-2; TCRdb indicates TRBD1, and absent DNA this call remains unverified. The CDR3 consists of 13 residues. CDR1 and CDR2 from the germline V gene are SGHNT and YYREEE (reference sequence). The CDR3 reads CASSLAGGGGYTF.

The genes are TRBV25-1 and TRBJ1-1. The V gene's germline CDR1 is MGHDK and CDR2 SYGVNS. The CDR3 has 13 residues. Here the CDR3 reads CASSGLEDTEAFF.

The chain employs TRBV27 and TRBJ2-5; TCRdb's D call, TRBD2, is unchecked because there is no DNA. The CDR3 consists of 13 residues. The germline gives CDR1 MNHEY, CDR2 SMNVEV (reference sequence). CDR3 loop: CASSRGTAETQYF.

This CDR3 is CASWESRRGTEAFF. The genes are TRBV6-6 and TRBJ1-1. The CDR3 length is 14 residues. The V gene's germline CDR1 is MNHNY and CDR2 SVGAGI (reference sequence).

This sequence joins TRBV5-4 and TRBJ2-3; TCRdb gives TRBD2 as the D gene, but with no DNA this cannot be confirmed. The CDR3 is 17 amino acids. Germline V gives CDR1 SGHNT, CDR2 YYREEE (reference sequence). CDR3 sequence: CASSLQRGGRGTDTQYF.

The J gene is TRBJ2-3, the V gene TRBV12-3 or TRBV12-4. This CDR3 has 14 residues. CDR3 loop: CATRLFLSTDTQYF.

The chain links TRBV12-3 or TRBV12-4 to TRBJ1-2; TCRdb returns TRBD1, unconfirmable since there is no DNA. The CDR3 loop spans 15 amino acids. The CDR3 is CASTSGTGGNYGYTF.

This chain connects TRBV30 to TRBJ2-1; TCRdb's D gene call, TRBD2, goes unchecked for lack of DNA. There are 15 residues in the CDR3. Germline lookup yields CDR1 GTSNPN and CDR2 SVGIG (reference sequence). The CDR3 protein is CAWSVQGGGAGEQFF.

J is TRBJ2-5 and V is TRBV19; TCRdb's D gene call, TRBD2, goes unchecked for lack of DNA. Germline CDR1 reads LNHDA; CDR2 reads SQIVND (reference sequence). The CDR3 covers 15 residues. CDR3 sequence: CASSIEGLAGETQYF.

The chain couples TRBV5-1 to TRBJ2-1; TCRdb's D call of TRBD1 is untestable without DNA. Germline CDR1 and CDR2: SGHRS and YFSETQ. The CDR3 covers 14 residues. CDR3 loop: CASSLVGGIDEQFF.

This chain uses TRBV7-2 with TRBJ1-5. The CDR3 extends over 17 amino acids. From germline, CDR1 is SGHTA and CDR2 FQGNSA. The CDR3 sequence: CASSFRAGKSSNQPQHF.